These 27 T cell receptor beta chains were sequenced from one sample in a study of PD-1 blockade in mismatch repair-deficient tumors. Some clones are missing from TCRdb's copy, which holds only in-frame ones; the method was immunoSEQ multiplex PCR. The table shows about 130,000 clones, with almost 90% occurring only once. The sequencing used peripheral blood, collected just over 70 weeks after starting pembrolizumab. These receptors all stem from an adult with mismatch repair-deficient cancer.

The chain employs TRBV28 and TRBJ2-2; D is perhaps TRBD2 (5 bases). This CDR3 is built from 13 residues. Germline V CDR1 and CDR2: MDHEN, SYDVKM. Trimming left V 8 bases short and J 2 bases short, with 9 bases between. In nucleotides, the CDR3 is TGTGCCAGCGGCGAGGGAAACACCGGGGAGCTGTTTTTT. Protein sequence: CASGEGNTGELFF.

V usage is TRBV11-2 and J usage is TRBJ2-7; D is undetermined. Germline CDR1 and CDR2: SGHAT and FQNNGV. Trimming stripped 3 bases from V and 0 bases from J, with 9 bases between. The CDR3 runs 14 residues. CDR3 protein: CASSLTDSSYEQYF. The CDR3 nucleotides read TGTGCCAGCAGCTTGACGGATAGCTCCTACGAGCAGTACTTC. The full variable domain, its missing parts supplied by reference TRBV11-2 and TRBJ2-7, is EAGVAQSPRYKIIEKRQSVAFWCNPISGHATLYWYQQILGQGPKLLIQFQNNGVVDDSQLPKDRFSAERLKGVDSTLKIQPAKLEDSAVYLCASSLTDSSYEQYFGPGTRLTVT.

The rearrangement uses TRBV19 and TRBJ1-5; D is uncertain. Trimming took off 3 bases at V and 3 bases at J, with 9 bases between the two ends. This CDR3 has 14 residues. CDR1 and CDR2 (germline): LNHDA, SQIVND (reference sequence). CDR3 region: CASSMASLNQPQHF. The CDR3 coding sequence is TGTGCCAGTAGTATGGCCAGCCTCAATCAGCCCCAGCATTTT.

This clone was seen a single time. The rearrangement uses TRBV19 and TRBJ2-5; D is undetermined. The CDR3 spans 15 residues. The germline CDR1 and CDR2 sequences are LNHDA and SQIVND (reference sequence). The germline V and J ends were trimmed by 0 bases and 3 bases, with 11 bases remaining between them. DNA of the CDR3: TGTGCCAGTAGTATAGAGGGCGCCAGAAAAGAGACCCAGTACTTC. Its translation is CASSIEGARKETQYF. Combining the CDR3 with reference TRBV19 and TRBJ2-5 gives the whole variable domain DGGITQSPKYLFRKEGQNVTLSCEQNLNHDAMYWYRQDPGQGLRLIYYSQIVNDFQKGDIAEGYSVSREKKESFPLTVTSAQKNPTAFYLCASSIEGARKETQYFGPGTRLLVL.

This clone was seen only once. CDR3 residues: CASSLPAPAVGGYTF. The CDR3 coding sequence is TGTGCCAGCAGCTTGCCCGCCCCGGCGGTTGGTGGCTACACCTTC. The V gene is TRBV5-4, the J gene TRBJ1-2; D gene unclear. This CDR3 has 15 residues. Trimming took off 1 base at V and 7 bases at J, with 17 bases between the two ends. CDR1 and CDR2 from the germline V gene are SGHNT and YYREEE (reference sequence).

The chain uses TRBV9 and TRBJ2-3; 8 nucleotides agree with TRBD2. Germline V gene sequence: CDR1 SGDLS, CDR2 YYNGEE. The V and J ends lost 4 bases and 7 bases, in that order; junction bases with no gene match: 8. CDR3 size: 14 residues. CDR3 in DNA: TGTGCCAGCAGCCCCAGCGGGAGCGGGCATACGCAGTATTTT. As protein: CASSPSGSGHTQYF.

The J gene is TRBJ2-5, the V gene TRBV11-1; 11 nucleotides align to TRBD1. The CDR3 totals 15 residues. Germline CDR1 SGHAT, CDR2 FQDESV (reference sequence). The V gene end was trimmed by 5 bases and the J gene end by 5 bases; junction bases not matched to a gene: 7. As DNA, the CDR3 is TGTGCCAGCAGCCCGAAGGACAGGGGGCCTGAGACCCAGTACTTC. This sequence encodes CASSPKDRGPETQYF.

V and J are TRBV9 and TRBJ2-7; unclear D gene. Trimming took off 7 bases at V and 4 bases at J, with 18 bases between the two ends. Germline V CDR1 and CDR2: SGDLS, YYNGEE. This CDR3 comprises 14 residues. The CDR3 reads CASCPGLLPYEQYF. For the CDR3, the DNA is TGTGCCAGCTGTCCTGGCCTTCTCCCATACGAGCAGTACTTC.

Here the CDR3 DNA reads TGTGCCAGCAGAACAGGGGGCATCGGGGGAGATACGCAGTATTTT. This sequence encodes CASRTGGIGGDTQYF. The chain combines TRBV6-5 with TRBJ2-3, with TRBD1 matching over 9 bases. The CDR3 totals 15 residues. Trimming cost V 6 bases and J 5 bases; bases outside gene matches: 9. In germline, CDR1 is MNHEY, CDR2 SVGAGI.

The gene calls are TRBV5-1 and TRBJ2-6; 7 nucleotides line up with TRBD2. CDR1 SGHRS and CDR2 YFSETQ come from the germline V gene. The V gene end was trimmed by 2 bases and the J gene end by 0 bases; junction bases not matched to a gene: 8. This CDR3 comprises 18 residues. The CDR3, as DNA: TGCGCCAGCAGCTTATATACTAGGGACTACTCTGGGGCCAACGTCCTGACTTTC. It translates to CASSLYTRDYSGANVLTF.

CDR3 region: CASSDRTGSTGELFF. The CDR3 DNA reads TGTGCCAGCAGTGACCGGACAGGATCGACCGGGGAGCTGTTTTTT. The chain has TRBV9 and TRBJ2-2; 7 bases map to TRBD1. CDR3 size: 15 residues. With 5 bases clipped from V and 5 bases from J, the junction kept 9 bases outside the gene matches. In germline, CDR1 is SGDLS, CDR2 YYNGEE.

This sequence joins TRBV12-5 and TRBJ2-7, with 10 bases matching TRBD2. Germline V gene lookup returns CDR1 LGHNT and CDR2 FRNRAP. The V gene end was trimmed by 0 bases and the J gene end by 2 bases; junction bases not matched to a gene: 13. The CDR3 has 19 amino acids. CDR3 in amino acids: CASGLVIRFSGGTTYEQYF. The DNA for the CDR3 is TGTGCTAGTGGTTTGGTAATCCGATTTAGCGGGGGGACCACCTACGAGCAGTACTTC.

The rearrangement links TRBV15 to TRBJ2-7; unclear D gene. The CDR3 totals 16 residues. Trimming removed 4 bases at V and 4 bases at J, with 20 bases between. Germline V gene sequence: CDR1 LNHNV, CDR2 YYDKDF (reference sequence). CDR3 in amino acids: CATSIETDLIGYEQYF. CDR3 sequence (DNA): TGTGCCACCAGCATAGAAACCGACCTTATAGGGTACGAGCAGTACTTC.

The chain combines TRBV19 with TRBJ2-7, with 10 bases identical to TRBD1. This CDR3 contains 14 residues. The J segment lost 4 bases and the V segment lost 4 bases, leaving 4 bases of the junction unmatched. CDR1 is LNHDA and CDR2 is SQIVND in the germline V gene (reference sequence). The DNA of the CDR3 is TGTGCCAGTAGTACCGGACAGGGGGAGTACGAGCAGTACTTC. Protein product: CASSTGQGEYEQYF.

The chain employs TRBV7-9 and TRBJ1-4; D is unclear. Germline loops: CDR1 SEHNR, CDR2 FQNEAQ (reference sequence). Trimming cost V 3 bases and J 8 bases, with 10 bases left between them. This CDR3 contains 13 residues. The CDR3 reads CASSFGSEEKLFF. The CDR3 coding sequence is TGTGCCAGCAGCTTCGGCTCTGAGGAAAAACTGTTTTTT.

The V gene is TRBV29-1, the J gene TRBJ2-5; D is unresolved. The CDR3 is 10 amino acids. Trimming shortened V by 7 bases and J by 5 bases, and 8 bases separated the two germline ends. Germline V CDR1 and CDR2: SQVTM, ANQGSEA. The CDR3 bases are TGCAGCGCCCAGTTGGAGACCCAGTACTTC. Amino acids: CSAQLETQYF.

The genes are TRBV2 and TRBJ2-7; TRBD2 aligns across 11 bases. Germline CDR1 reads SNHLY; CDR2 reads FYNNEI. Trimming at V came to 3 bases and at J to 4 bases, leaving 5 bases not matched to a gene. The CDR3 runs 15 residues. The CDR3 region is CASSDRVAGGYEQYF. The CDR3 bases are TGTGCCAGCAGTGATCGGGTAGCGGGAGGGTACGAGCAGTACTTC.

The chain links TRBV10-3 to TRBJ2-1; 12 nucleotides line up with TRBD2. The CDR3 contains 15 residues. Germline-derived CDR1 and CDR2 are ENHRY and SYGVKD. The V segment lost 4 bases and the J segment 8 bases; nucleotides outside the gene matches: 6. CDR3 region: CAISATSGRGDEQFF. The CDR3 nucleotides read TGTGCCATCAGTGCGACTAGCGGGAGAGGCGATGAGCAGTTCTTC.

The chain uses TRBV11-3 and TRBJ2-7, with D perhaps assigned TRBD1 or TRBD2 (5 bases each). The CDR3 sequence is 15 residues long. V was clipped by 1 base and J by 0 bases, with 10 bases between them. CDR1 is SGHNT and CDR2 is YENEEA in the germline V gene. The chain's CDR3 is CASSLGRGGSYEQYF. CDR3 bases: TGTGCCAGCAGCTTAGGTCGTGGGGGCTCCTACGAGCAGTACTTC.

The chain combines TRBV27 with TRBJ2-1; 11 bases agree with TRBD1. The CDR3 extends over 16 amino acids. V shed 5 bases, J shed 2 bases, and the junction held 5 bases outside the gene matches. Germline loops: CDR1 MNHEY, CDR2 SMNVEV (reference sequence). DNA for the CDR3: TGTGCCAGCAGTCCCGGGACAGGGGGGGCCTACAATGAGCAGTTCTTC. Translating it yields CASSPGTGGAYNEQFF.

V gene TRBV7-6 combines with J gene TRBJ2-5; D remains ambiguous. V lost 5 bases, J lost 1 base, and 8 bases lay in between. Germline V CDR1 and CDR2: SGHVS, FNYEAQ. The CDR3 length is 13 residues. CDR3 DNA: TGTGCCAGCAGCCTTCGTCCCCAAGAGACCCAGTACTTC. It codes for CASSLRPQETQYF.

The CDR3 sequence is CASSRPPGASTDTQYF. In nucleotides, the CDR3 is TGCGCCAGCAGCCGGCCTCCCGGCGCTAGCACAGATACGCAGTATTTT. This chain uses TRBV4-1 with TRBJ2-3, with D unclear. The CDR3 length is 16 residues. V was shortened by 4 bases and J by 0 bases, with 14 bases between the two germline ends. The V gene's germline CDR1 is MGHRA and CDR2 YSYEKL.

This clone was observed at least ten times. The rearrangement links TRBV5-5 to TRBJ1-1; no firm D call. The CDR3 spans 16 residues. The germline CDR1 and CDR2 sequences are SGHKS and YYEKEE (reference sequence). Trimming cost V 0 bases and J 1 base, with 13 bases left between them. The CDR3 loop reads CASSLEGRGSNTEAFF. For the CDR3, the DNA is TGTGCCAGCAGCTTGGAAGGGCGGGGATCGAACACTGAAGCTTTCTTT. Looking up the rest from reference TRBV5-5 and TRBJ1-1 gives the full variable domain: DAGVTQSPTHLIKTRGQQVTLRCSPISGHKSVSWYQQVLGQGPQFIFQYYEKEERGRGNFPDRFSARQFPNYSSELNVNALLLGDSALYLCASSLEGRGSNTEAFFGQGTRLTVV.

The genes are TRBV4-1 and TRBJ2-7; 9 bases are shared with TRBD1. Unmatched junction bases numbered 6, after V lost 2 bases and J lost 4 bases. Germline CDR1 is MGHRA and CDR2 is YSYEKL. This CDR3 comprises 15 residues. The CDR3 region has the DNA TGCGCCAGCAGCCAAACCAAGGACAGGGGTTACGAGCAGTACTTC. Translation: CASSQTKDRGYEQYF.

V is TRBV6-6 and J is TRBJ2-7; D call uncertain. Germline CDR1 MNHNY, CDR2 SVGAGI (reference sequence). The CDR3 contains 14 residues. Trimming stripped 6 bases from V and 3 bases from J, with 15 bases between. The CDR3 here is CASSPAKRGYEQYF. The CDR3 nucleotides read TGTGCCAGCAGCCCCGCCAAGAGAGGCTACGAGCAGTACTTC.

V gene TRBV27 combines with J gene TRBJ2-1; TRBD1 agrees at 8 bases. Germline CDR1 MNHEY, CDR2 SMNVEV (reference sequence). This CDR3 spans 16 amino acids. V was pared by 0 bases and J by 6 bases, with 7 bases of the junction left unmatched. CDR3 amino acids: CASSLSRTGISNEQFF. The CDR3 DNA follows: TGTGCCAGCAGTTTATCGAGGACAGGGATTAGCAATGAGCAGTTCTTC.

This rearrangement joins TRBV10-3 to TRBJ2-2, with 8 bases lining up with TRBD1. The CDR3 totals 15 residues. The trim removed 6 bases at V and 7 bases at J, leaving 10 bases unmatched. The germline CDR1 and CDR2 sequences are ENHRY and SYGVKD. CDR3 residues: CAISLGQGGGGELFF. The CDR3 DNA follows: TGTGCCATCAGCCTAGGACAGGGAGGAGGCGGGGAGCTGTTTTTT.